Listed here are 30 T cell receptor beta chains from one sample, sequenced in a study of identical twins. A single record per CDR3 protein comes from TCRdb applying MiXCR to the 5' RACE reads. Altogether some 1,600,000 distinct CDR3 sequences are present, 25% to 35% being singletons, with the ten largest covering about 0.25%. The material sequenced was cord blood. Source of these receptors: a newborn girl in good health.

The chain uses TRBV20-1 and TRBJ2-2; TRBD2 matches at 8 bases. V shed 6 bases, J shed 6 bases, and the junction held 9 bases outside the gene matches. The CDR3 extends over 14 amino acids. The germline V gene has CDR1 DFQATT and CDR2 SNEGSKA (reference sequence). DNA of the CDR3: TGCAGTGCCTCCGGGACTAGGGGGGCCGGGGAGCTGTTTTTT. This translates into CSASGTRGAGELFF.

This clonotype was found a few times. V is TRBV6-1 and J is TRBJ2-7; 9 bases line up with TRBD1. From germline, CDR1 is MNHNS and CDR2 SASEGT. There are 14 residues in the CDR3. With 6 bases clipped from V and 5 bases from J, the junction kept 8 bases outside the gene matches. Here the CDR3 reads CASRRGTGLDEQYF. The DNA for the CDR3 is TGTGCCAGCAGAAGAGGGACAGGGCTAGACGAGCAGTACTTC.

This clonotype has a count of ten or more. The chain links TRBV20-1 to TRBJ2-1; D gene uncertain. Trimming removed 4 bases from V and 4 bases from J, with 2 bases in between. The CDR3 loop spans 10 amino acids. Germline V lookup: CDR1 DFQATT, CDR2 SNEGSKA (reference sequence). The CDR3 sequence: CSAKYNEQFF. CDR3 coding DNA: TGCAGTGCTAAATACAATGAGCAGTTCTTC.

This clonotype has a single count. The genes are TRBV20-1 and TRBJ1-5, with 8 bases identical to TRBD1. The CDR3 covers 14 residues. The V gene end was trimmed by 6 bases and the J gene end by 6 bases; junction bases not matched to a gene: 10. From germline, CDR1 is DFQATT and CDR2 SNEGSKA (reference sequence). CDR3 region: CSALLTGGTQPQHF. The CDR3 nucleotides read TGCAGTGCCCTCCTCACAGGGGGAACTCAGCCCCAGCATTTT.

In its sample, this clonotype was seen once. Just one base apart from a much larger clone, this may be a read error. The chain is built from TRBV12-3 or TRBV12-4 and TRBJ2-7; tentative D call: TRBD1 (6 bases). The CDR3 consists of 14 residues. The CDR3 DNA reads as TGTGCCAGCAGTTTCGGAGACAGGTTTTACGGGCAGTACTTC. This encodes CASSFGDRFYGQYF.

This clonotype was picked up many times. This chain connects TRBV7-2 to TRBJ2-1, with unresolved D. The CDR3 consists of 17 residues. Germline CDR1 reads SGHTA; CDR2 reads FQGNSA. V shed 3 bases and J shed 3 bases, with 18 bases lying between them. In DNA form, the CDR3 reads TGTGCCAGCAGCTTCCGACTCTCTTACCTTGACTACAATGAGCAGTTCTTC. Amino acids: CASSFRLSYLDYNEQFF.

The J gene is TRBJ2-1, the V gene TRBV28, with 10 nucleotides matching TRBD1. CDR3 length equals 17 residues. The J segment lost 3 bases and the V segment lost 10 bases, leaving 15 bases of the junction unmatched. The germline gives CDR1 MDHEN, CDR2 SYDVKM. For the CDR3, the DNA is TGTGCCATTCCCGGGACAGGGGAGAGTAAACGCTACAATGAGCAGTTCTTC. Residues: CAIPGTGESKRYNEQFF. Complete variable domain (other parts from reference TRBV28 and TRBJ2-1): DVKVTQSSRYLVKRTGEKVFLECVQDMDHENMFWYRQDPGLGLRLIYFSYDVKMKEKGDIPEGYSVSREKKERFSLILESASTNQTSMYLCAIPGTGESKRYNEQFFGPGTRLTVL.

J is TRBJ2-7 and V is TRBV19; the D gene is possibly TRBD1 (6 bases). Germline V gene lookup returns CDR1 LNHDA and CDR2 SQIVND (reference sequence). The CDR3 length is 12 residues. Trimming stripped 10 bases from V and 6 bases from J, with 16 bases between. The CDR3 coding sequence is TGTGCCAACCAGGGGCGTCTAGGCGAGCAGTACTTC. This sequence encodes CANQGRLGEQYF.

In regard to this clonotype: The junction does not match germline at one end; this may be a read error. The chain recombines TRBV10-3 with TRBJ2-3; D perhaps matches TRBD2 (6 bases). The germline CDR1 and CDR2 sequences are ENHRY and SYGVKD. The CDR3 is 18 amino acids. For the CDR3, the DNA is TGCGCCATCAATGGGGCCCAGACATCGGGAGCTGAAACAGATACGCAGTATTTT. It encodes CAINGAQTSGAETDTQYF.

A remark on this clonotype: A much more abundant neighbour one base away suggests this may be a read error. The V call is TRBV6-5, the J call TRBJ2-5; 10 nucleotides line up with TRBD2. The CDR3 sequence is 16 residues long. V gave up 3 bases and J gave up 11 bases; unmatched junction bases: 15. Germline values: CDR1 MNHEY, CDR2 SVGAGI. As DNA, the CDR3 is TGTGCCAGCAGTTATGGAAAGGGACTAGCGTACAATGAGCAGTACTTC. Amino acids: CASSYGKGLAYNEQYF.

Concerning this clonotype itself: A much larger clone differs by one base, so this may be a read error. The chain joins TRBV12-3 or TRBV12-4 to TRBJ2-5, with 11 positions matching TRBD2. V trimming: 5 bases; J trimming: 11 bases; junction bases outside the gene matches: 13. CDR3 length: 15 residues. CDR3 DNA sequence: TGTGCCAGCAGTCCGAGACTAGCGGGAAAAAATGAGCAGTACTTC. Residues: CASSPRLAGKNEQYF.

In this sample, this clonotype turned up once. The chain joins TRBV5-6 to TRBJ1-6; tentatively, D is TRBD1 (6 bases). CDR3 length equals 18 residues. The germline V gene encodes CDR1 SGHDT and CDR2 YYEEEE. The V and J ends lost 0 bases and 0 bases respectively, with 13 bases between them. The CDR3: CASSLGPRGSSYNSPLHF. CDR3 nucleotides: TGTGCCAGCAGCTTGGGACCTAGGGGGAGCTCCTATAATTCACCCCTCCACTTT. The variable domain in full, completed from reference TRBV5-6 and TRBJ1-6, reads DAGVTQSPTHLIKTRGQQVTLRCSPKSGHDTVSWYQQALGQGPQFIFQYYEEEERQRGNFPDRFSGHQFPNYSSELNVNALLLGDSALYLCASSLGPRGSSYNSPLHFGNGTRLTVT.

This chain links TRBV5-1 with TRBJ2-7; 8 bases line up with TRBD1. Germline V gene data show CDR1 as SGHRS and CDR2 as YFSETQ. The CDR3 runs to 16 residues. Losses at the gene ends were 0 bases for V and 2 bases for J; bases not matched to a gene: 7. CDR3 DNA: TGCGCCAGCAGCTTGGCCAAGGGGACAGGAACCTACGAGCAGTACTTC. Its translation is CASSLAKGTGTYEQYF.

The gene calls are TRBV5-5 and TRBJ2-1; TRBD2 matches at 13 bases. CDR1 is SGHKS and CDR2 is YYEKEE in the germline V gene (reference sequence). The CDR3 length is 19 residues. The ends lost 4 bases at V and 1 base at J; junction bases unmatched: 11. DNA for the CDR3: TGTGCCAGCAGCCCGGCGACTAGCGGGAGGATTCGGTCCTACAATGAGCAGTTCTTC. Translated: CASSPATSGRIRSYNEQFF.

The CDR3 loop is CASSLVKVPGGQETQYF. The CDR3 coding sequence is TGTGCCAGCAGCTTAGTCAAAGTCCCAGGGGGCCAAGAGACCCAGTACTTC. This chain uses TRBV7-9 with TRBJ2-5, with TRBD1 matching over 7 bases. V trimming: 1 base; J trimming: 1 base; junction bases outside the gene matches: 9. CDR3 length equals 17 residues. Germline V lookup: CDR1 SEHNR, CDR2 FQNEAQ (reference sequence).

This chain connects TRBV5-1 to TRBJ2-7; 9 bases fit TRBD2. With V trimmed by 1 base and J by 1 base, 9 bases remained unmatched. The V gene's germline CDR1 is SGHRS and CDR2 YFSETQ. The CDR3 is 17 residues long. The CDR3 protein is CASSLRASGMRSYEQYF. The CDR3 DNA sequence: TGCGCCAGCAGCTTGAGGGCTAGCGGGATGAGATCCTACGAGCAGTACTTC.

J is TRBJ2-1 and V is TRBV25-1; TRBD1 is a possible D gene (6 bases). CDR1 and CDR2 (germline): MGHDK, SYGVNS. Trimming removed 4 bases at V and 5 bases at J, with 18 bases between. This CDR3 comprises 16 residues. CDR3 protein: CASSGLQGRYNNEQFF. The CDR3 nucleotides read TGTGCCAGCAGTGGGCTACAGGGTAGGTACAACAATGAGCAGTTCTTC.

This clonotype was observed a handful of times. This sequence joins TRBV27 and TRBJ2-3; D is ambiguous. The germline V gene has CDR1 MNHEY and CDR2 SMNVEV (reference sequence). There are 15 residues in the CDR3. Trimming took off 2 bases at V and 6 bases at J, with 15 bases between the two ends. In DNA, the CDR3 is TGTGCCAGCAGTTTAAAAGGTCAGCGTTGGGATACGCAGTATTTT. As protein: CASSLKGQRWDTQYF.

This clonotype was observed a handful of times. V gene TRBV20-1 combines with J gene TRBJ2-1, with 9 bases that match TRBD2. Germline CDR1 and CDR2: DFQATT and SNEGSKA (reference sequence). Trimming cost V 3 bases and J 6 bases; bases outside gene matches: 3. The CDR3 extends over 13 amino acids. This CDR3 is CSARGTSFNEQFF. CDR3 sequence (DNA): TGCAGTGCTAGGGGGACTAGCTTCAATGAGCAGTTCTTC.

This chain connects TRBV27 to TRBJ1-1; D may be TRBD1 (5 bases). Germline CDR1 reads MNHEY; CDR2 reads SMNVEV (reference sequence). Trimming left V 3 bases short and J 4 bases short, with 12 bases between. This CDR3 is built from 14 residues. The CDR3 region has the DNA TGTGCCAGCAGTTTCGAGGGGTTGAGCACTGAAGCTTTCTTT. The encoded protein is CASSFEGLSTEAFF.

This clonotype has more than one count but fewer than ten. The chain combines TRBV7-2 with TRBJ2-4, with a possible D match to TRBD1 (6 bases). The J call may be in error: the DNA end matches TRBJ2-7 better. The CDR3 has 14 residues. Germline CDR1 reads SGHTA; CDR2 reads FQGNSA. This chain's CDR3 is CASSSGTNFYEQYF. CDR3 sequence (DNA): TGTGCCAGCAGCTCCGGGACAAATTTTTACGAGCAGTACTTC.

The chain carries TRBV4-1 and TRBJ2-6, with a tentative D call TRBD1 (5 bases). Germline V gene lookup returns CDR1 MGHRA and CDR2 YSYEKL. The CDR3 contains 18 residues. The V end lost 4 bases, the J end lost 2 bases, and 18 bases lay between the germline ends. The CDR3 nucleotides read TGCGCCAGCAGCCGGTCGGGTGGGGCTGGCGCTGGGGCCAACGTCCTGACTTTC. Encoded protein: CASSRSGGAGAGANVLTF.

The rearrangement joins TRBV20-1 to TRBJ1-2, with D possibly matching TRBD1 (5 bases). CDR1 is DFQATT and CDR2 is SNEGSKA in the germline V gene (reference sequence). This CDR3 contains 14 residues. V dropped 0 bases and J dropped 7 bases, with 15 bases sitting between them. Written as DNA, the CDR3 is TGCAGTGCTAGAGATCGAGGGGCTGGATTTGGCTACACCTTC. Its protein product is CSARDRGAGFGYTF.

J is TRBJ2-1 and V is TRBV2; D not certain. The J call may be mistaken, given a closer DNA end match to TRBJ2-7. The CDR3 runs 15 residues. Germline V gene lookup returns CDR1 SNHLY and CDR2 FYNNEI. The CDR3 region has the DNA TGTGCCAGCAGTGAAGACCAGAGCTCCTACAATGAGCAGTACTTC. This gives the protein CASSEDQSSYNEQYF.

With regard to this clonotype: A read error may be the cause here, since a much bigger clone is one base away. J is TRBJ2-4 and V is TRBV4-2; D is ambiguous. The DNA end lines up better with TRBJ2-5; the J call may be wrong. The length of the CDR3 is 16 residues. Looked up from germline, CDR1 is LGHNA and CDR2 is YNFKEQ. The DNA of the CDR3 is TGTGCCAGCAGCCAAGCCTCCAGCGCCCAGCAAGAGACCCAGTACTTC. Amino acids: CASSQASSAQQETQYF.

Only a few counts were recorded for this clonotype. The DNA of the CDR3 is TGCGCCAGCAGACCGGCCAGGGACTATGGCTACACCTTC. Translation: CASRPARDYGYTF. The chain joins TRBV5-1 to TRBJ1-2, with D perhaps matching TRBD1 (5 bases). Trimming pared 5 bases from V and 3 bases from J, leaving 11 bases between. This CDR3 has 13 residues. Germline-derived CDR1 and CDR2 are SGHRS and YFSETQ.

The genes are TRBV2 and TRBJ2-1, with D hard to call. The better agreement between TRBJ2-7 and the DNA end casts doubt on the J call. From germline, CDR1 is SNHLY and CDR2 FYNNEI. The CDR3 totals 15 residues. Here the CDR3 reads CASSDLGSSYNEQYF. The CDR3 region has the DNA TGTGCCAGCAGTGATTTGGGAAGCTCCTACAATGAGCAGTACTTC.

This chain uses TRBV6-5 with TRBJ2-5, with 7 positions matching TRBD1. The V and J ends lost 6 bases and 11 bases, in that order; junction bases with no gene match: 12. Germline V gene lookup returns CDR1 MNHEY and CDR2 SVGAGI. The CDR3 totals 13 residues. Here the CDR3 reads CASRLDRFSGQYF. CDR3 bases: TGTGCCAGCAGGTTGGACAGGTTCTCAGGGCAGTACTTC.

In its sample, this clonotype was seen a few times. V usage is TRBV19 and J usage is TRBJ1-2, with 7 bases aligning to TRBD1. This CDR3 region has 14 residues. V lost 8 bases to trimming and J lost 6 bases; unmatched junction nucleotides: 12. Per germline, CDR1 LNHDA and CDR2 SQIVND (reference sequence). The CDR3 nucleotides read TGTGCCAGTTCTCTCAGCAACAGGGGAAATGGCTACACCTTC. Its protein product is CASSLSNRGNGYTF. Combining the CDR3 with reference TRBV19 and TRBJ1-2 gives the whole variable domain DGGITQSPKYLFRKEGQNVTLSCEQNLNHDAMYWYRQDPGQGLRLIYYSQIVNDFQKGDIAEGYSVSREKKESFPLTVTSAQKNPTAFYLCASSLSNRGNGYTFGSGTRLTVV.

This clonotype has a single count. The rearrangement uses TRBV29-1 and TRBJ1-1, with D tentatively TRBD1 (5 bases). Trimming shortened V by 7 bases and J by 5 bases, and 14 bases separated the two germline ends. From germline, CDR1 is SQVTM and CDR2 ANQGSEA. This CDR3 is built from 12 residues. CDR3 protein: CSGGVGGTEAFF. Written as DNA, the CDR3 is TGCAGCGGAGGGGTGGGGGGGACTGAAGCTTTCTTT.